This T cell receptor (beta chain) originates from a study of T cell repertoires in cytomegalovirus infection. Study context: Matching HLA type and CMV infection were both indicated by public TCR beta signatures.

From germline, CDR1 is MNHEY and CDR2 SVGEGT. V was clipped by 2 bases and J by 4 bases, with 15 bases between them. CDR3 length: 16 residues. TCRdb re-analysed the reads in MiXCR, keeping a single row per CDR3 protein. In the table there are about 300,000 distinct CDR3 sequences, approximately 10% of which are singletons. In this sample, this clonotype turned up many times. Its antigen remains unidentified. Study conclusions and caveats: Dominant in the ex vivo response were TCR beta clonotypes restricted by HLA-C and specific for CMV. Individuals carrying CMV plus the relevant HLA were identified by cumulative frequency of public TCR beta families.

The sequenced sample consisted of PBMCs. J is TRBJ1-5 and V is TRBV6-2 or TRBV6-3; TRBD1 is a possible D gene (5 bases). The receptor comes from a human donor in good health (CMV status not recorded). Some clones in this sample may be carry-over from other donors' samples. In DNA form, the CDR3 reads TGTGCCAGCAGTTACGTCAGGGTTGTTTCTAATCAGCCCCAGCATTTT. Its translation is CASSYVRVVSNQPQHF.